The rows below give T cell receptor beta chains drawn from one sample of a study of cytomegalovirus exposure and HLA in healthy donors. Libraries were prepared by immunoSEQ multiplex PCR; TCRdb keeps only in-frame clonotypes and omits some of them. The sample lists over 100,000 clones, roughly 80% seen once, with about a fifth in the top ten. The sequenced sample consisted of PBMCs. The source is a man under 40 in good health and CMV-seropositive. The CDR3 runs from the conserved cysteine through the conserved F or W. The order of the fields is D gene, V gene, clone size, J gene, CDR3 DNA, CDR3 protein. A D gene is named only where the DNA matches it firmly. For some rows the clone size is stated as once, few or many, or as a class when expanded; others skip it.

>.|TRBV6-5|.|TRBJ1-2
TGTGCCAGCAGATACACCTGGCAAACTAACTATGGCTACACCTTC
CASRYTWQTNYGYTF
>TRBD2|TRBV7-8|.|TRBJ2-1
TGTGCCAGCAGCTCCGGACTAGCGGGAACCTACAATGAGCAGTTCTTC
CASSSGLAGTYNEQFF
>TRBD1|TRBV6-6|.|TRBJ1-5
TGTGCCAGCAGTTTACCAGGGGGCGGGCAGCCCCAGCATTTT
CASSLPGGGQPQHF
>TRBD2|TRBV5-4|.|TRBJ2-7
TGTGCCAGCAGCAAGGGACTAGCTAACGAGCAGTACTTC
CASSKGLANEQYF
>.|TRBV27|.|TRBJ1-2
TGTGCCAGCAGTTTTGGGGGGACCCATGGCTACACCTTC
CASSFGGTHGYTF
>.|TRBV28|.|TRBJ2-3
TGTGCCAGCGGGGCCCTCGACTGGCAAGATACGCAGTATTTT
CASGALDWQDTQYF
>TRBD1|TRBV25-1|.|TRBJ2-3
TGTGCCAGCAGTGAATCCGTCCCGGGACAGGGGGCAAATACGCAGTATTTT
CASSESVPGQGANTQYF
>.|TRBV9|.|TRBJ1-1
TGTGCCAGCAGCGTAGTCTCCCGGGACACTGAAGCTTTCTTT
CASSVVSRDTEAFF
>TRBD1|TRBV27|.|TRBJ1-2
TGTGCCAGCAGTTCGGATTCTGGGACAGGGAAGGGTAACTATGGCTACACCTTC
CASSSDSGTGKGNYGYTF
>.|TRBV20-1|few|TRBJ2-5
TGCAGTGCTTCCTATCAAGAGACCCAGTACTTC
CSASYQETQYF
>.|TRBV6-1|.|TRBJ2-7
TGTGCCAGCAGGCGAACAGGGCTGTACGAGCAGTACTTC
CASRRTGLYEQYF
>.|TRBV15|few|TRBJ2-7
TGTGCCACCAGCACCCTCGGGCAGGGGCGCCTCGAGCAGTACTTC
CATSTLGQGRLEQYF
>TRBD1|TRBV6-1|.|TRBJ2-3
TGTGCCAGCAGCGTCGGACAGGGCACAGATACGCAGTATTTT
CASSVGQGTDTQYF
>TRBD1|TRBV5-1|.|TRBJ2-5
TGCGCCAGCAGACCTGGGACAGGGAACCAAGAGACCCAGTACTTC
CASRPGTGNQETQYF